This TCR beta chain appears in the sequencing data of a study of T cells after yellow fever vaccination. Across the whole study: Preparation used SMART-Seq v4 Ultra Low Input for the low-cell-number fractions. Study outcomes and limitations: CD4 and CD8 compartments shared a small share of clonotypes. Sorted repertoires could include abundant contaminating clonotypes from bulk cells.

This CDR3 has 14 amino acids. Germline V lookup: CDR1 LGHDT, CDR2 YNNKEL (reference sequence). V shed 5 bases and J shed 4 bases, with 13 bases lying between them. TCRdb redid the calling of the 5' RACE reads with MiXCR, one entry per CDR3 protein. The sample shows about 340,000 distinct CDR3 sequences, under 15% of them seen only once. As to this clonotype: What it binds is not known.

The chain uses TRBV3-1 and TRBJ2-3; TRBD2 is a possible D gene (5 bases). This sequence originates from a man aged 18 to 29 who received the YFV17D yellow fever vaccine. The sample here was CD4+ T cells sorted from PBMCs, taken 15 days after the yellow fever booster vaccination. The CDR3 sequence is CASSFTAGADTQYF. CDR3 bases: TGTGCCAGCAGCTTCACCGCCGGGGCAGATACGCAGTATTTT.